Reported below is one TCR beta chain. These data belong to a study of shared clonotypes between healthy human individuals. Profiling relied on immunoSEQ multiplex PCR, and the TCRdb table lists in-frame clones only, not all of them. The data show 2 million to 2.5 million clones, with roughly 94% seen just once and about 1.1% held by the top ten. CDR3 length: 13 amino acids. The V end was cut by 4 bases, the J end by 5 bases, with 12 bases between. Germline lookup yields CDR1 SEHNR and CDR2 FQNEAQ (reference sequence). As defined, naive CD8 cells were CD45RO-negative and positively selected for CCR7, with terminally differentiated effector memory CD45RA+ cells excluded.

The sequenced sample was naive CD8+ T cells sorted from blood. The V call is TRBV7-9, the J call TRBJ2-7; perhaps D is TRBD1 or TRBD2 (6 bases each). The source of this sequence is a young man in good health. CDR3 residues: CASSSTGADEQYF. CDR3 sequence (DNA): TGTGCCAGCAGCTCCACGGGGGCGGACGAGCAGTACTTC.